This T cell receptor beta chain appears in the sequencing data of a study of CD8 T cells in Susac syndrome. When the RNA was reverse transcribed, random hexamers were used with an input of about 0.5 to 1 ug. A single record per CDR3 protein comes from TCRdb applying MiXCR to the immunoSEQ multiplex PCR reads. The table has more than 250,000 distinct CDR3 sequences, 92% seen once. The clonotype originates from a human donor with multiple sclerosis. The sequenced material came from CD4+ T cells from PBMCs.

CDR3 sequence: CASRQDGVVGPYEQYF. CDR3 DNA sequence: TGTGCCAGCCGCCAAGACGGGGTAGTCGGACCTTACGAGCAGTACTTC. The genes are TRBV7-2 and TRBJ2-7; D perhaps matches TRBD2 (5 bases). CDR1 and CDR2 (germline): SGHTA, FQGNSA. The V end lost 8 bases, the J end lost 4 bases, and 24 bases lay between the germline ends. The CDR3 runs 16 residues.